This TCR beta chain came from a study of T cell responses to AZD1222 COVID-19 vaccine. General observations from the study: Vaccine-associated CD4 TCRs spanned spike, dominant at 160-218 and 743-854.

The germline CDR1 and CDR2 sequences are LGHNT and FRNRAP. CDR3 length: 12 residues. V gave up 8 bases and J gave up 4 bases, with 9 bases separating them. The assay was immunoSEQ multiplex PCR, and TCRdb's table has in-frame clones only and misses some. The table has about 86,000 clones, roughly 80% seen once. Concerning this clone itself: Its antigen remains unidentified.

This clonotype was sampled from an adult in good health. This specimen consisted of peripheral blood, obtained on day 0 of AZD1222 vaccination. The genes are TRBV12-5 and TRBJ2-1; possible D gene TRBD2, 5 bases. CDR3 residues: CASRRDYNEQFF. The CDR3 region has the DNA TGTGCTAGTCGTCGGGATTACAATGAGCAGTTCTTC.